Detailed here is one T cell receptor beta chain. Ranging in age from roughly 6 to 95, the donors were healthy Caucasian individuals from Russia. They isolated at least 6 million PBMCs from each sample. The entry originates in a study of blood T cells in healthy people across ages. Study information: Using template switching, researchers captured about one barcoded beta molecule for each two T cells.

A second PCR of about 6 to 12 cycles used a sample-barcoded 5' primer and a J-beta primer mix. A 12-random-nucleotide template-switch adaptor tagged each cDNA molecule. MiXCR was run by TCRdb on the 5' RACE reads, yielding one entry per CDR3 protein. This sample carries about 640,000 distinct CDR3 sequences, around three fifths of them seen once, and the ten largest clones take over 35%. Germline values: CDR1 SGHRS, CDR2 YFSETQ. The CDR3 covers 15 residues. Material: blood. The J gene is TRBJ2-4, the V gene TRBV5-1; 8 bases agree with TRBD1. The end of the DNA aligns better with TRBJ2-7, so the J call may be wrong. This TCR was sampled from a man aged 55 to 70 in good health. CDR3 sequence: CASSSGDRGVYEQYF. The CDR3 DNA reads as TGCGCCAGCAGCTCAGGCGACAGGGGTGTATACGAGCAGTACTTC.